This entry lists 5 T cell receptor beta chains sequenced from one sample in a study of T-cell reconstitution after alpha-beta-depleted transplantation in children. As it was prepared, the TCRbeta library received unique molecular identifiers. MiXCR, run by TCRdb on the PCR reads, gives a single entry per CDR3 protein. The data hold some 290,000 distinct CDR3 sequences, with approximately 23% observed a single time. The specimen comprised PBMCs, mostly from graft donor cells, sampled 180 days after TCRalphabeta/CD19-depleted stem cell transplant. These receptor sequences come from a male patient younger than 18 who had a stem cell transplant for acute lymphoblastic leukemia, so the T cells may come from the graft donor.

This clonotype occurred a few times. This chain connects TRBV9 to TRBJ2-5, with D perhaps TRBD2 (5 bases). The V end lost 2 bases, the J end lost 3 bases, and 11 bases lay between the germline ends. Per the germline V gene, CDR1 is SGDLS and CDR2 is YYNGEE. This CDR3 comprises 14 residues. CDR3 nucleotide sequence: TGTGCCAGCAGCGTCAACGGGATGAAAGAGACCCAGTACTTC. Encoded protein: CASSVNGMKETQYF.

The chain uses TRBV5-5 and TRBJ2-7, with D perhaps matching TRBD2 (5 bases). This CDR3 has 11 residues. CDR1 is SGHKS and CDR2 is YYEKEE in the germline V gene (reference sequence). Trimming took off 8 bases at V and 2 bases at J, with 8 bases between the two ends. This CDR3 reads CARTRTYEQYF. CDR3 nucleotide sequence: TGTGCCAGAACTAGGACCTACGAGCAGTACTTC.

This clonotype was counted ten times or more. V gene TRBV7-3 combines with J gene TRBJ2-3; D perhaps matches TRBD1 (6 bases). CDR1 and CDR2 (germline): SGHTA, FQGTGA. The CDR3 sequence is 13 residues long. Trimming pared 3 bases from V and 3 bases from J, leaving 7 bases between. The CDR3 is CASSFTGTDTQYF. The CDR3 DNA follows: TGTGCCAGCAGCTTCACAGGGACAGATACGCAGTATTTT.

This clonotype was seen only a few times. Here the CDR3 reads CSAQPDARGGYTF. DNA of the CDR3: TGCAGTGCTCAACCTGATGCTCGCGGGGGCTACACCTTC. V is TRBV20-1 and J is TRBJ1-2; D is ambiguous. Germline CDR1 and CDR2: DFQATT and SNEGSKA (reference sequence). The CDR3 contains 13 residues. Trimming took 5 bases from V and 8 from J, leaving 18 bases between them.

This clonotype has only a few counts. This chain joins TRBV6-1 and TRBJ2-1, with TRBD1 matching over 9 bases. CDR1 and CDR2 from the germline V gene are MNHNS and SASEGT. After removal of 8 bases from V and 4 bases from J, the junction contained 9 bases not matched to a gene. This CDR3 contains 15 residues. Here the CDR3 DNA reads TGTGCCAGCGACAGGGGGTTCGGACCATACAATGAGCAGTTCTTC. Translation gives CASDRGFGPYNEQFF.